Here is one T cell receptor beta chain with its context. Its antigen is still unknown. The record originates from a study of response to subunit inactivated influenza vaccine. MiXCR, applied by TCRdb to the RT-PCR reads, yields one record per CDR3 protein. The sample has hundreds of thousands of distinct CDR3 sequences, approximately 15% seen once. General observations from the study: New T cells are recruited in small numbers by each seasonal influenza vaccination, according to the authors' suggestion.

The length of the CDR3 is 13 residues. Germline-derived CDR1 and CDR2 are MNHNS and SASEGT. J lost 5 bases, V lost 4 bases, and 3 bases had no gene match. This chain links TRBV6-1 with TRBJ2-5, with 8 positions matching TRBD1. This TCR came from a man aged 50 to 59 who received an inactivated influenza vaccine. The source was PBMCs from blood, collected 14 to 15 days before vaccination. CDR3 nucleotides: TGTGCCAGCAGTGTAACAGGGGGTGAGACCCAGTACTTC. Protein: CASSVTGGETQYF.